A selection of T cell receptor beta chains follows, all from one sample in a study of blood T cells in healthy people across ages. TCRdb redid the calling of the 5' RACE reads with MiXCR, one entry per CDR3 protein. The sample yields 550,000 to 800,000 distinct CDR3 sequences, about a third seen once. Sequenced: blood. All receptors derive from a woman of 80 years or more in good health. The CDR3 runs from the conserved cysteine through the conserved F or W. The order of the fields is CDR3 DNA, CDR3 protein, D gene, V gene, J gene, clone size. A D gene is named only where the DNA matches it firmly. Only some rows state a clone size, as once, few, many or a class for expanded clones.

CDR3 DNA: TGTGCCATCAGTGAGAACAGGGATTCCTACGAGCAGTACTTC
CDR3 protein: CAISENRDSYEQYF
D gene: -
V gene: TRBV10-3
J gene: TRBJ2-7
clone size: many

CDR3 DNA: TGCGCCAGCAGCTTGGGGGGGGGACGGATTATGAACACTGAAGCTTTCTTT
CDR3 protein: CASSLGGGRIMNTEAFF
D gene: -
V gene: TRBV5-1
J gene: TRBJ1-1
clone size: -

CDR3 DNA: TGTGCCAGCACCGACCCGGGCAGGGCAAGCTATGGCTACACCTTC
CDR3 protein: CASTDPGRASYGYTF
D gene: -
V gene: TRBV6-6
J gene: TRBJ1-2
clone size: -

CDR3 DNA: TGTACCAGCAGCACTAACGAGAGGGCGGTGGAGACCCAGTACTTC
CDR3 protein: CTSSTNERAVETQYF
D gene: -
V gene: TRBV21-1
J gene: TRBJ2-5
clone size: -

CDR3 DNA: TGCAGTGCTACTGGACTAGCAGGCACAGATACGCAGTATTTT
CDR3 protein: CSATGLAGTDTQYF
D gene: TRBD2
V gene: TRBV20-1
J gene: TRBJ2-3
clone size: many

CDR3 DNA: TGTGCCAGCAGCTTGGATCGACAGGGGCAAGCTTTCTTT
CDR3 protein: CASSLDRQGQAFF
D gene: TRBD1
V gene: TRBV5-4
J gene: TRBJ1-1
clone size: many

CDR3 DNA: TGCAGCGCACGCAAAGGGGGCAGCCTCTACAATGAGCAGTTCTTC
CDR3 protein: CSARKGGSLYNEQFF
D gene: TRBD1
V gene: TRBV29-1
J gene: TRBJ2-1
clone size: many

CDR3 DNA: TGCGCCAGCAGCCGAGTGAGGGGGGTGGGTGAGCAGTTCTTC
CDR3 protein: CASSRVRGVGEQFF
D gene: -
V gene: TRBV4-3
J gene: TRBJ2-1
clone size: many

CDR3 DNA: TGTGCCAGCAGTTTAGCGGGGGGGCCCTACGAGCAGTACTTC
CDR3 protein: CASSLAGGPYEQYF
D gene: TRBD2
V gene: TRBV7-2
J gene: TRBJ2-7
clone size: many

CDR3 DNA: TGTGCCAGCAGCCCACAGCAGGGGAGGGAGGGCACTGAAGCTTTCTTT
CDR3 protein: CASSPQQGREGTEAFF
D gene: -
V gene: TRBV7-9
J gene: TRBJ1-1
clone size: -

CDR3 DNA: TGTGCCAGCAGTGTGGGTTACCAAGAGACCCAGTACTTC
CDR3 protein: CASSVGYQETQYF
D gene: -
V gene: TRBV2
J gene: TRBJ2-5
clone size: -

CDR3 DNA: TGTGCTAGTGGTTTGCGACAGGGGGCCGCCGGGGAGCTGTTTTTT
CDR3 protein: CASGLRQGAAGELFF
D gene: TRBD1
V gene: TRBV12-5
J gene: TRBJ2-2
clone size: many

CDR3 DNA: TGTGCCAGCTCACCACTTGGGAACTCCTACGAGCAGTACTTC
CDR3 protein: CASSPLGNSYEQYF
D gene: -
V gene: TRBV18
J gene: TRBJ2-7
clone size: many

CDR3 DNA: TGTGCCACCAGCATCGGAATAAGAGGTGAAAAACTGTTTTTT
CDR3 protein: CATSIGIRGEKLFF
D gene: -
V gene: TRBV15
J gene: TRBJ1-4
clone size: -

CDR3 DNA: TGTGCCAGCAGCCAAGGAAGGGGGGTCACAGATACGCAGTATTTT
CDR3 protein: CASSQGRGVTDTQYF
D gene: -
V gene: TRBV14
J gene: TRBJ2-3
clone size: many

CDR3 DNA: TGTGCCAGCACCCTAAGTGAAGCGGGGGCCTCTGATACGCAGTATTTT
CDR3 protein: CASTLSEAGASDTQYF
D gene: TRBD2
V gene: TRBV7-8
J gene: TRBJ2-3
clone size: few

CDR3 DNA: TGCAGCGTTTTGGGACTAGCGGGGGAGGCTACAATGAGGCAGTTCTTC
CDR3 protein: CSVLGLAGEATMRQFF
D gene: TRBD2
V gene: TRBV29-1
J gene: TRBJ2-1
clone size: -

CDR3 DNA: TGTGCCAGCAGTGAGAGACAGCCCGGAGATCAGCCCCAGCATTTT
CDR3 protein: CASSERQPGDQPQHF
D gene: -
V gene: TRBV2
J gene: TRBJ1-5
clone size: -